Listed below are T cell receptor beta chains from one sample, sequenced in a study of T cells after yellow fever vaccination. TCRdb itself ran the 5' RACE reads through MiXCR, one entry per CDR3 protein. The data contain under 200,000 distinct CDR3 sequences, 6.5% to 8.5% of them singletons. This specimen was CD4+ T cells sorted from PBMCs, taken 5 to 6 days after the first yellow fever vaccination. The source is a man younger than 30 who received the YFV17D yellow fever vaccine. CDR3s include the opening cysteine and the closing phenylalanine or tryptophan. Fields, in order: V gene, J gene, CDR3 length, CDR3 protein.

TRBV11-1	TRBJ2-7	16	CASSLAPAGQLGEQYF
TRBV5-1	TRBJ2-3	14	CASSPDLGSDTQYF
TRBV27	TRBJ1-5	13	CASSLYKSQPQHF
TRBV20-1	TRBJ1-5	16	CSARGGFLPVEQPQHF
TRBV6-2/TRBV6-3	TRBJ2-5	18	CASSIRRDRGPRQETQYF
TRBV9	TRBJ1-1	13	CASSVTGRSEAFF
TRBV5-6	TRBJ2-5	14	CASSQTSGVGPQYF
TRBV27	TRBJ2-5	16	CASSPSWGNHRETQYF
TRBV20-1	TRBJ2-3	12	CSLGRLPDTQYF
TRBV5-1	TRBJ2-3	16	CASSSASGTGADTQYF
TRBV5-1	TRBJ1-1	14	CASSFGPLGSEAFF
TRBV5-1	TRBJ1-2	12	CASSLLKGGYTF
TRBV4-3	TRBJ2-1	15	CASSRKLAGDNEQFF
TRBV9	TRBJ2-3	16	CASSPSNLVGTDTQYF
TRBV5-6	TRBJ2-3	15	CASSLGGPFTDTQYF
TRBV12-3/TRBV12-4	TRBJ1-1	16	CASSLGDTGLGTEAFF
TRBV20-1	TRBJ1-6	14	CSAKTGYHNSPLHF
TRBV4-1	TRBJ1-2	12	CASSQIGFGYTF
TRBV5-1	TRBJ1-1	13	CASSIQRNTEAFF
TRBV4-2	TRBJ2-3	17	CASSRLVGETSTDTQYF
TRBV27	TRBJ1-2	16	CASTPSWGGGNYGYTF
TRBV7-9	TRBJ1-6	14	CASSGGGFNSPLHF
TRBV6-6	TRBJ1-1	13	CASLARIGTEAFF
TRBV7-7	TRBJ2-1	15	CASSPRQDIRGEQFF